A single sample is the source of the 29 T cell receptor beta chains below, sequenced in a study of control samples from healthy donors and cancer patients. Method: immunoSEQ multiplex PCR; TCRdb's copy keeps in-frame clones and lacks some. The table shows about 150,000 clones, with 85% to 95% occurring only once. The material sequenced was blood. The receptor set was obtained from a man in his forties or fifties in good health.

The V gene is TRBV10-2, the J gene TRBJ2-3; D unclear. The CDR3 extends over 11 amino acids. V lost 6 bases and J 3 bases, leaving 4 bases between the germline ends. Germline values: CDR1 WSHSY, CDR2 SAAADI. In DNA form, the CDR3 reads TGCGCCAGCAGACTAACAGATACGCAGTATTTT. Its translation is CASRLTDTQYF.

DNA of the CDR3: TGTGCCAGCAGGGGCGGGGGTGAGCAGTTCTTC. Its protein product is CASRGGGEQFF. This chain joins TRBV2 and TRBJ2-1, with TRBD2 matching 7 bases. The germline CDR1 and CDR2 sequences are SNHLY and FYNNEI. The V and J ends lost 6 bases and 9 bases, in that order; junction bases with no gene match: 2. There are 11 residues in the CDR3.

The chain has TRBV29-1 and TRBJ1-1; D unresolved. CDR1 is SQVTM and CDR2 is ANQGSEA in the germline V gene. Trimming left V 4 bases short and J 9 bases short, with 9 bases between. CDR3 length equals 10 residues. CDR3 in amino acids: CSVVSLQAFF. As DNA, the CDR3 is TGCAGCGTTGTCTCTCTCCAAGCTTTCTTT.

This chain uses TRBV29-1 with TRBJ2-7; tentatively, D is TRBD1 (5 bases). CDR1 and CDR2 from the germline V gene are SQVTM and ANQGSEA. Trimming took 7 bases from V and 2 from J, leaving 18 bases between them. The CDR3 is 14 amino acids. CDR3 in amino acids: CSASGQGFPYEQYF. In DNA form, the CDR3 reads TGCAGCGCCTCGGGCCAGGGATTCCCCTACGAGCAGTACTTC.

V gene TRBV19 combines with J gene TRBJ1-6; D perhaps matches TRBD1 (6 bases). Trimming removed 5 bases from V and 10 bases from J, with 12 bases in between. CDR3 length: 13 amino acids. From germline, CDR1 is LNHDA and CDR2 SQIVND (reference sequence). CDR3 nucleotide sequence: TGTGCCAGTAGTGGGACATTTCGATCACCCCTCCACTTT. Amino acids: CASSGTFRSPLHF. The variable domain in full, completed from reference TRBV19 and TRBJ1-6, reads DGGITQSPKYLFRKEGQNVTLSCEQNLNHDAMYWYRQDPGQGLRLIYYSQIVNDFQKGDIAEGYSVSREKKESFPLTVTSAQKNPTAFYLCASSGTFRSPLHFGNGTRLTVT.

In nucleotides, the CDR3 is TGTGCCATCAACGGGGGGGGCCCCAATGAGCAGTTCTTC. Protein sequence: CAINGGGPNEQFF. V and J are TRBV10-3 and TRBJ2-1, with 8 bases matching TRBD2. From germline, CDR1 is ENHRY and CDR2 SYGVKD. The CDR3 totals 13 residues. The ends lost 7 bases at V and 6 bases at J; junction bases unmatched: 5.

The V call is TRBV5-4, the J call TRBJ2-1; 8 bases fit TRBD2. CDR1 is SGHNT and CDR2 is YYREEE in the germline V gene (reference sequence). The CDR3 sequence is 13 residues long. Germline trimming cut 4 bases from V and 6 bases from J; bases unmatched to any gene: 3. CDR3 in amino acids: CASSLGTSNEQFF. The CDR3 nucleotides are TGTGCCAGCAGCCTCGGGACTAGCAATGAGCAGTTCTTC.

In regard to this clone: The sample has other DNA sequences that encode this CDR3 too. V is TRBV9 and J is TRBJ1-2; D possibly corresponds to TRBD1 (5 bases). This CDR3 has 13 amino acids. CDR1 is SGDLS and CDR2 is YYNGEE in the germline V gene. The V gene lost 2 bases and the J gene lost 1 base, with 6 bases spanning the gap. CDR3 bases: TGTGCCAGCAGCGTCCAGGGTAACTATGGCTACACCTTC. Amino acid sequence: CASSVQGNYGYTF.

The genes are TRBV24-1 and TRBJ1-1; 12 bases are shared with TRBD1. Per the germline V gene, CDR1 is KGHDR and CDR2 is SFDVKD. Trimming took 4 bases from V and 1 from J; bases not matched to a gene: 9. There are 18 residues in the CDR3. The DNA of the CDR3 is TGTGCCACCAGTGAGACACCGGGACAGGGGGCGGGGAACACTGAAGCTTTCTTT. Translating gives CATSETPGQGAGNTEAFF.

With respect to this clone: The junction departs from the called germline gene at one end, perhaps through a read error. The chain links TRBV30 to TRBJ2-4; unclear D gene. CDR3 length equals 13 residues. The germline V gene encodes CDR1 GTSNPN and CDR2 SVGIG (reference sequence). The DNA of the CDR3 is TGTGCCTGGAGTCCCACCGCCAAATACATTCAGTACTTC. Translating it yields CAWSPTAKYIQYF.

The chain recombines TRBV19 with TRBJ1-5; D is unclear. Deletions cut 0 bases from V and 7 bases from J, with 13 bases between. Germline V gene sequence: CDR1 LNHDA, CDR2 SQIVND (reference sequence). CDR3 size: 15 residues. This CDR3 is CASSIEPREEQPQHF. The CDR3 DNA reads as TGTGCCAGTAGTATAGAGCCGCGGGAGGAGCAGCCCCAGCATTTT.

The chain recombines TRBV19 with TRBJ2-7, with 10 bases lining up with TRBD1. The junction had 4 bases not matched to a gene; V was cut back by 3 bases and J by 2 bases. CDR1 is LNHDA, CDR2 SQIVND, per germline (reference sequence). The CDR3 length is 15 residues. CDR3 in DNA: TGTGCCAGTAGTATGATGGGGACAGGGGCCTACGAGCAGTACTTC. Protein sequence: CASSMMGTGAYEQYF. The full variable domain, completed using reference TRBV19 and TRBJ2-7, is DGGITQSPKYLFRKEGQNVTLSCEQNLNHDAMYWYRQDPGQGLRLIYYSQIVNDFQKGDIAEGYSVSREKKESFPLTVTSAQKNPTAFYLCASSMMGTGAYEQYFGPGTRLTVT.

The chain recombines TRBV11-2 with TRBJ2-7; no clear D. The germline gives CDR1 SGHAT, CDR2 FQNNGV. There are 12 residues in the CDR3. Deletions cut 1 base from V and 3 bases from J, with 4 bases between. The chain's CDR3 is CASSLAGYEQYF. The CDR3 coding sequence is TGTGCCAGCAGCTTAGCAGGCTACGAGCAGTACTTC.

The chain is built from TRBV27 and TRBJ1-4, with D tentatively TRBD1 (5 bases). Trimming removed 5 bases from V and 14 bases from J, with 27 bases in between. The CDR3 has 16 amino acids. Germline V gene data show CDR1 as MNHEY and CDR2 as SMNVEV (reference sequence). CDR3 nucleotides: TGTGCCAGCAGTCTCACCGGGACGCTGGGCTTACGGGTGCTGTTTTTT. This encodes CASSLTGTLGLRVLFF.

This chain connects TRBV7-9 to TRBJ2-2; 8 bases agree with TRBD1. CDR1 and CDR2 (germline): SEHNR, FQNEAQ (reference sequence). Trimming removed 7 bases from V and 2 bases from J; junction bases left unmatched: 6. The CDR3 spans 15 residues. CDR3 in amino acids: CASKHRGDNTGELFF. In nucleotides, the CDR3 is TGTGCCAGCAAACACAGGGGGGACAACACCGGGGAGCTGTTTTTT.

V is TRBV9 and J is TRBJ2-3; 7 bases match TRBD2. The CDR3 spans 15 residues. Germline loops: CDR1 SGDLS, CDR2 YYNGEE. Trimming removed 0 bases from V and 1 base from J; junction bases left unmatched: 2. CDR3 bases: TGTGCCAGCAGCGTAGGGCTAGCGGGCACAGATACGCAGTATTTT. The encoded protein is CASSVGLAGTDTQYF.

This rearrangement joins TRBV11-2 to TRBJ2-2; perhaps TRBD2 as D (6 bases). Deletions cut 5 bases from V and 0 bases from J, with 13 bases between. The CDR3 runs to 16 residues. Germline values: CDR1 SGHAT, CDR2 FQNNGV. The CDR3 DNA sequence: TGTGCCAGCAGCACCGGAGGGAGATCGAACACCGGGGAGCTGTTTTTT. This translates into CASSTGGRSNTGELFF.

A single count supports this clone. The rearrangement joins TRBV10-3 to TRBJ2-2; 7 bases line up with TRBD2. The trim removed 10 bases at V and 4 bases at J, leaving 3 bases unmatched. The CDR3 is 12 residues long. Germline V CDR1 and CDR2: ENHRY, SYGVKD. CDR3 DNA: TGTGCCACCGGACTAGTCACCGGGGAGCTGTTTTTT. Translation gives CATGLVTGELFF.

With respect to this clone: A junction end diverges from the germline sequence, so it may reflect a read error. The CDR3 reads CSAIYSYKQYF. The CDR3 DNA reads as TGCAGTGCTATTTACAGCTACAAGCAGTACTTC. The chain combines TRBV20-1 with TRBJ2-7; D is ambiguous. CDR3 length equals 11 residues. Germline-derived CDR1 and CDR2 are DFQATT and SNEGSKA (reference sequence).

V gene TRBV19 combines with J gene TRBJ1-6; D call uncertain. CDR1 is LNHDA, CDR2 SQIVND, per germline (reference sequence). This CDR3 has 15 residues. V was trimmed by 5 bases and J by 10 bases, leaving 18 bases between them. CDR3 coding DNA: TGTGCCAGTAGTGCGTTCGCAGACAAACTCTCACCCCTCCACTTT. The encoded protein is CASSAFADKLSPLHF.

This chain links TRBV28 with TRBJ1-1; D ambiguous. Germline lookup yields CDR1 MDHEN and CDR2 SYDVKM. The V and J ends lost 6 bases and 1 base respectively, with 9 bases between them. The CDR3 runs to 13 residues. CDR3 sequence: CASRLTANTEAFF. In nucleotides, the CDR3 is TGTGCCAGCAGGCTTACAGCGAACACTGAAGCTTTCTTT.

The gene calls are TRBV19 and TRBJ1-1; D is ambiguous. The CDR3 spans 11 residues. Looked up from germline, CDR1 is LNHDA and CDR2 is SQIVND (reference sequence). V was cut by 3 bases and J by 8 bases, with 7 bases left in between. The CDR3 DNA is TGTGCCAGTAGTATTTTCGGAGAAGCTTTCTTT. It yields the protein CASSIFGEAFF.

This chain connects TRBV5-4 to TRBJ2-5; TRBD2 aligns across 8 bases. With 6 bases clipped from V and 0 bases from J, the junction kept 10 bases outside the gene matches. Germline V CDR1 and CDR2: SGHNT, YYREEE (reference sequence). The CDR3 totals 16 residues. CDR3 sequence reads: CASTREGGLYQETQYF. The CDR3 nucleotides are TGTGCCAGCACCCGGGAGGGGGGCCTGTACCAAGAGACCCAGTACTTC.

The rearrangement joins TRBV7-9 to TRBJ2-5; tentative D call: TRBD2 (6 bases). The CDR3 extends over 16 amino acids. The germline V gene encodes CDR1 SEHNR and CDR2 FQNEAQ (reference sequence). V lost 1 base and J lost 5, with 17 bases in between. The CDR3 sequence is CASSLGATRGGETQYF. CDR3 sequence (DNA): TGTGCCAGCAGCTTAGGGGCGACCCGAGGAGGGGAGACCCAGTACTTC.

The chain joins TRBV2 to TRBJ1-6; D unresolved. There are 17 residues in the CDR3. V lost 0 bases, J lost 5 bases, and 14 bases lay in between. Germline assignment: CDR1 SNHLY and CDR2 FYNNEI. The CDR3 nucleotides read TGTGCCAGCAGTGAAGCGCCCCCGGGGTCGAATAATTCACCCCTCCACTTT. Amino acids: CASSEAPPGSNNSPLHF.

The DNA of the CDR3 is TGCGCCAGCAGCCTAACCTCAGGGCGGAGCTCCTACGAGCAGTACTTC. Protein sequence: CASSLTSGRSSYEQYF. The J gene is TRBJ2-7, the V gene TRBV5-1; possibly TRBD1 for D (5 bases). The germline gives CDR1 SGHRS, CDR2 YFSETQ. The CDR3 extends over 16 amino acids. The V end was cut by 4 bases, the J end by 0 bases, with 17 bases between.

V gene TRBV30 combines with J gene TRBJ1-4; D gene ambiguous. The germline gives CDR1 GTSNPN, CDR2 SVGIG (reference sequence). The CDR3 length is 12 residues. Trimming left V 5 bases short and J 6 bases short, with 10 bases between. The CDR3: CAWGQVHEKLFF. CDR3 DNA sequence: TGTGCCTGGGGGCAGGTGCATGAAAAACTGTTTTTT.

J is TRBJ1-2 and V is TRBV4-1; D is possibly TRBD1 (5 bases). V lost 4 bases and J 2 bases, leaving 11 bases between the germline ends. CDR1 MGHRA and CDR2 YSYEKL come from the germline V gene. The CDR3 runs to 14 residues. The CDR3 protein is CASSLNGGNYGYTF. The CDR3 DNA reads as TGCGCCAGCAGCCTAAACGGGGGGAACTATGGCTACACCTTC.

The gene calls are TRBV24-1 and TRBJ2-7, with 8 nucleotides matching TRBD1. The CDR3 is 12 amino acids. The V and J ends lost 9 bases and 4 bases, in that order; junction bases with no gene match: 4. Germline CDR1 and CDR2: KGHDR and SFDVKD. This chain's CDR3 is CATEDRVYEQYF. The CDR3 DNA reads as TGTGCCACCGAGGACAGGGTTTACGAGCAGTACTTC.